These T cell receptor beta chains were read from a single sample in a study of early T cells in non-severe SARS-CoV-2 infection. TCRdb reprocessed the 5' RACE reads via MiXCR and lists one record per CDR3 protein. This table has roughly 28,000 distinct CDR3 sequences, around 4% appearing once. The sequencing sample was made of whole blood. The receptor set was obtained from an adult who was a healthcare worker with PCR-confirmed SARS-CoV-2 infection or an uninfected control (not recorded which). The CDR3 runs from the conserved cysteine through the conserved F or W. Each record gives: clone size, J gene, D gene, V gene, CDR3 protein, CDR3 DNA. D genes are given only for firm matches. Some rows mark clone size as missing; the rest say once, few, many or name a class of expanded clone.

many,TRBJ2-1,-,TRBV7-2,CASSLWVAGAYNEQFF,TGTGCCAGCAGCTTATGGGTCGCGGGCGCCTACAATGAGCAGTTCTTC
-,TRBJ1-2,TRBD1,TRBV28,CASSPSHTGDFYGYTF,TGTGCCAGCAGTCCCTCCCACACAGGGGACTTCTATGGCTACACCTTC
many,TRBJ1-5,TRBD1,TRBV6-6,CASSYSGQGAQPQHF,TGTGCCAGCAGTTACTCGGGGCAGGGGGCCCAGCCCCAGCATTTT
many,TRBJ2-7,-,TRBV20-1,CSASMGDEQYF,TGCAGTGCTAGTATGGGGGACGAGCAGTACTTC
medium-sized,TRBJ1-2,-,TRBV4-2,CASSPGPSNYGYTF,TGTGCCAGCAGCCCCGGCCCGTCTAACTATGGCTACACCTTC
few,TRBJ2-3,-,TRBV12-3/TRBV12-4,CASSPRYTDTQYF,TGTGCCAGCAGTCCCCGCTACACAGATACGCAGTATTTT
many,TRBJ2-1,TRBD2,TRBV7-8,CASSRSGWYNEQFF,TGTGCCAGCAGCCGTAGCGGGTGGTACAATGAGCAGTTCTTC
medium-sized,TRBJ1-1,-,TRBV27,CASSRNNRGNTEAFF,TGTGCCAGCAGCCGAAACAACCGGGGGAACACTGAAGCTTTCTTT
many,TRBJ2-3,-,TRBV5-1,CASSLTETSSTDTQYF,TGCGCCAGCAGCTTGACTGAGACATCTAGCACAGATACGCAGTATTTT
many,TRBJ1-4,-,TRBV7-2,CASSLGRTSSEKLFF,TGTGCCAGCAGCTTGGGTAGGACTAGTAGTGAAAAACTGTTTTTT
many,TRBJ2-1,TRBD2,TRBV6-4,CASSGTSGSGEQFF,TGTGCCAGCAGTGGGACTAGCGGGAGTGGTGAGCAGTTCTTC
-,TRBJ2-1,-,TRBV27,CASSSDPNNEQFF,TGTGCCAGCAGTTCGGACCCGAACAATGAGCAGTTCTTC
few,TRBJ2-3,-,TRBV20-1,CSAANLAETQYF,TGCAGTGCTGCTAATCTAGCAGAGACGCAGTATTTT
once,TRBJ2-7,TRBD1,TRBV4-3,CASSPGTGSSYEQYF,TGCGCCAGCAGCCCTGGGACAGGGAGCTCCTACGAGCAGTACTTC
-,TRBJ2-7,TRBD2,TRBV5-6,CASSFPGLASEQYF,TGTGCCAGCAGCTTTCCGGGACTAGCGAGCGAGCAGTACTTC
few,TRBJ1-5,-,TRBV2,CASSIHSNQPQHF,TGTGCCAGCAGTATACACAGCAATCAGCCCCAGCATTTT
-,TRBJ2-7,-,TRBV6-6,CASSYSDSGWGRSSYEQYF,TGTGCCAGCAGTTACTCGGACTCAGGATGGGGCCGAAGCTCCTACGAGCAGTACTTC
many,TRBJ2-1,TRBD2,TRBV27,CASSLLGGRVNEQFF,TGTGCCAGCAGTTTATTGGGCGGGAGGGTCAATGAGCAGTTCTTC
many,TRBJ2-3,-,TRBV7-8,CASGEPGDTQYF,TGTGCCAGCGGGGAGCCGGGAGATACGCAGTATTTT
few,TRBJ2-1,TRBD1,TRBV10-3,CAISERQGLFF,TGTGCCATCAGTGAACGACAGGGTCTGTTCTTC
many,TRBJ1-2,-,TRBV18,CASSPSNTYYGYTF,TGTGCCAGCTCACCATCAAACACTTACTATGGCTACACCTTC
many,TRBJ1-1,-,TRBV12-3/TRBV12-4,CASSPGHRNTEAFF,TGTGCCAGCAGTCCGGGACACAGAAACACTGAAGCTTTCTTT
many,TRBJ2-1,TRBD2,TRBV9,CASSVDGGSSYNEQFF,TGTGCCAGCAGCGTAGATGGCGGGAGCTCCTACAATGAGCAGTTCTTC
many,TRBJ2-1,TRBD2,TRBV7-9,CASSQRTSGSNEQFF,TGTGCCAGCAGCCAGCGGACTAGCGGGAGCAATGAGCAGTTCTTC
many,TRBJ2-7,TRBD2,TRBV4-3,CASSQDVAGGPSLYEQYF,TGCGCCAGCAGCCAAGATGTAGCGGGAGGGCCATCCCTCTACGAGCAGTACTTC
few,TRBJ1-1,TRBD1,TRBV20-1,CSAFPRQGEAFF,TGCAGTGCTTTTCCTCGACAGGGTGAAGCTTTCTTT
many,TRBJ2-5,TRBD1,TRBV6-1,CASREQGYETQYF,TGTGCCAGCAGGGAACAGGGGTACGAGACCCAGTACTTC
-,TRBJ2-1,-,TRBV29-1,CSVDRGVQDEQFF,TGCAGCGTTGACCGCGGGGTCCAGGATGAGCAGTTCTTC
many,TRBJ2-3,TRBD2,TRBV7-6,CASSHSRLTSGTDTQYF,TGTGCCAGCAGCCATAGTCGCTTGACTAGCGGGACAGATACGCAGTATTTT
few,TRBJ2-7,TRBD1,TRBV5-6,CASSWGQGKGQYF,TGTGCCAGCAGCTGGGGACAGGGGAAAGGGCAGTACTTC
many,TRBJ2-2,-,TRBV5-6,CASSLDARLGTGELFF,TGTGCCAGCAGCTTGGATGCCAGACTGGGTACCGGGGAGCTGTTTTTT
many,TRBJ1-5,-,TRBV6-2/TRBV6-3,CASKLDRSGQPQHF,TGTGCCAGCAAGCTTGACAGGTCCGGTCAGCCCCAGCATTTT
many,TRBJ1-2,-,TRBV15,CATSQERTTSYGYTF,TGTGCCACCAGCCAAGAGAGAACAACCTCCTATGGCTACACCTTC
medium-sized,TRBJ2-1,-,TRBV7-3,CASSSNAELPEQFF,TGTGCCAGCAGCTCGAATGCGGAACTACCGGAGCAGTTCTTC
many,TRBJ2-5,TRBD2,TRBV7-7,CASSLVAGDLQETQYF,TGTGCTAGCAGCTTAGTAGCGGGAGACCTCCAAGAGACCCAGTACTTC
many,TRBJ1-5,TRBD1,TRBV4-2,CASSQAGQGDQPQHF,TGTGCCAGCAGCCAGGCGGGACAGGGAGATCAGCCCCAGCATTTT
many,TRBJ1-4,-,TRBV28,CASSLSGTGRYEKLFF,TGTGCCAGCAGTCTCTCTGGCACAGGGAGGTATGAAAAACTGTTTTTT
many,TRBJ1-2,-,TRBV2,CASSEILELANYGYTF,TGTGCCAGCAGTGAAATACTCGAACTAGCTAACTATGGCTACACCTTC
-,TRBJ2-7,TRBD2,TRBV7-9,CASSISGNSYEQYF,TGTGCCAGCAGCATAAGCGGGAACTCCTACGAGCAGTACTTC
-,TRBJ2-1,TRBD2,TRBV29-1,CSVRSGGRRNEQFF,TGCAGCGTTCGAAGTGGCGGGAGACGGAATGAGCAGTTCTTC
many,TRBJ2-1,-,TRBV19,CASSSRPSSIDEQFF,TGTGCCAGTAGTTCCAGGCCTTCTAGTATTGATGAGCAGTTCTTC
many,TRBJ1-3,-,TRBV7-9,CASSSGGNSGNTIYF,TGTGCCAGCAGCTCCGGGGGAAACTCTGGAAACACCATATATTTT
few,TRBJ2-6,-,TRBV3-1,CASSPFPRISSGANVLTF,TGTGCCAGCAGCCCCTTCCCAAGGATTAGCTCTGGGGCCAACGTCCTGACTTTC
many,TRBJ2-7,TRBD1,TRBV14,CASSRTGAEQYF,TGTGCCAGCAGCCGCACAGGGGCCGAGCAGTACTTC
many,TRBJ1-1,TRBD1,TRBV6-1,CASTVWTGSTEVFF,TGTGCCAGCACCGTGTGGACAGGGAGCACTGAAGTTTTCTTT
many,TRBJ2-5,-,TRBV4-2,CASSQEQGMWTQYF,TGTGCCAGCAGCCAAGAGCAGGGTATGTGGACCCAGTACTTC
many,TRBJ2-1,-,TRBV5-6,CASGPDEEEQFF,TGTGCCAGCGGCCCGGATGAGGAGGAGCAGTTCTTC
many,TRBJ2-1,TRBD2,TRBV18,CASSPRTSGIGSYNEQFF,TGTGCCAGCTCACCCAGGACTAGCGGGATAGGGTCCTACAATGAGCAGTTCTTC
many,TRBJ2-1,-,TRBV2,CASSEILEVAEQFF,TGTGCCAGCAGTGAAATTTTAGAGGTCGCTGAGCAGTTCTTC
many,TRBJ1-2,-,TRBV5-5,CASSPPTGTLGYGYTF,TGTGCCAGCAGCCCGCCCACAGGGACCCTGGGGTATGGCTACACCTTC
many,TRBJ2-5,-,TRBV4-2,CASSQEMTGRPETQYF,TGTGCCAGCAGCCAAGAAATGACAGGCCGCCCAGAGACCCAGTACTTC
-,TRBJ1-2,TRBD1,TRBV6-2/TRBV6-3,CTSRPSTGRGGYGYTF,TGTACCAGCAGACCTTCGACAGGGCGAGGAGGCTATGGCTACACCTTC
many,TRBJ2-7,-,TRBV9,CASSVGPQGSTHEQYF,TGTGCCAGCAGCGTAGGCCCCCAGGGGTCAACCCACGAGCAGTACTTC
many,TRBJ1-5,-,TRBV27,CASSFGGNSNQPQHF,TGTGCCAGCAGTTTTGGAGGGAATAGCAATCAGCCCCAGCATTTT
many,TRBJ1-1,-,TRBV12-3/TRBV12-4,CASSSSGTPNTEAFF,TGTGCCAGCAGTTCGTCCGGGACACCAAACACTGAAGCTTTCTTT